One and the same sample provided the 5 T cell receptor beta chains below, sequenced in a study of CD8 T cells in ankylosing spondylitis. These receptors lack a known antigen. TCRdb re-called the 5' RACE reads through MiXCR, storing one row per CDR3 protein. The data show hundreds of thousands of distinct CDR3 sequences, over 9.5% seen once. Study results and limitations: Typical of ankylosing spondylitis blood, it appeared, was a TCR beta motif of roughly eight highly homologous variants.

Sequenced input: blood, either unsorted or a sorted T cell fraction (not recorded which). The receptors originated from a male donor with ankylosing spondylitis.

V and J are TRBV13 and TRBJ2-5, with D perhaps being TRBD1 or TRBD2 (5 bases each). V was clipped by 5 bases and J by 4 bases, with 11 bases between them. The V gene's germline CDR1 is PRHDT and CDR2 FYEKMQ (reference sequence). The CDR3 is 13 residues long. The CDR3 DNA follows: TGTGCCAGCAGCCGAGGGGCCGGAGAGACCCAGTACTTC. It codes for CASSRGAGETQYF.

This clonotype has more than one count but fewer than ten. This chain links TRBV6-5 with TRBJ1-1; D is unclear. The germline V gene has CDR1 MNHEY and CDR2 SVGAGI. The CDR3 consists of 14 residues. Trimming pared 2 bases from V and 1 base from J, leaving 8 bases between. The CDR3 loop reads CASSYRVPNTEAFF. The CDR3 DNA sequence: TGTGCCAGCAGTTACAGGGTACCGAACACTGAAGCTTTCTTT.

This chain links TRBV6-1 with TRBJ2-7; maybe TRBD1 (5 bases). The length of the CDR3 is 15 residues. Germline-derived CDR1 and CDR2 are MNHNS and SASEGT. The germline V and J ends were trimmed by 2 bases and 3 bases, with 14 bases remaining between them. The CDR3 DNA reads as TGTGCCAGCAGTGAAACAGGACACGCGGACTACGAGCAGTACGTC. Translating gives CASSETGHADYEQYV.

This clonotype was observed a handful of times. This rearrangement joins TRBV9 to TRBJ2-1, with D perhaps TRBD2 (6 bases). This CDR3 region has 16 residues. CDR1 SGDLS and CDR2 YYNGEE come from the germline V gene. V lost 3 bases and J lost 4, with 17 bases in between. CDR3 DNA sequence: TGTGCCAGCAGCGGCCTCTTGGGGGAGGCTTACAATGAGCAGTTCTTC. It translates to CASSGLLGEAYNEQFF.

This clonotype was detected a few times. The chain employs TRBV13 and TRBJ2-2; 9 nucleotides match TRBD1. Per germline, CDR1 PRHDT and CDR2 FYEKMQ (reference sequence). The V gene end was trimmed by 4 bases and the J gene end by 5 bases; junction bases not matched to a gene: 8. This CDR3 region has 16 residues. DNA for the CDR3: TGTGCCAGCAGCTCTCCCGGGACAGGGAGTACCGGGGAGCTGTTTTTT. Translating it yields CASSSPGTGSTGELFF.